This entry lists 4 T cell receptor beta chains sequenced from one sample in a study of cytomegalovirus exposure and HLA in healthy donors. Vbeta (60) and Jbeta (13) primers were used in the PCR. Method: immunoSEQ multiplex PCR; TCRdb's copy keeps in-frame clones and lacks some. The sample records approximately 210,000 clones, about 75% being singletons. The specimen sequenced was PBMCs. The receptors stem from a male donor in good health and CMV-seronegative.

The rearrangement links TRBV6-4 to TRBJ2-3; the match to TRBD1 covers 11 bases. From germline, CDR1 is MRHNA and CDR2 SNTAGT. V trimming: 2 bases; J trimming: 6 bases; junction bases outside the gene matches: 4. This CDR3 is built from 15 residues. DNA of the CDR3: TGTGCCAGCAGTGACCGGGACAGGGGGTCTGATACGCAGTATTTT. This translates into CASSDRDRGSDTQYF.

The chain is built from TRBV7-9 and TRBJ2-4, with 8 bases aligning to TRBD1. The length of the CDR3 is 17 residues. Germline values: CDR1 SEHNR, CDR2 FQNEAQ (reference sequence). Trimming took 4 bases from V and 0 from J; bases not matched to a gene: 8. CDR3 loop: CASSSLPTGVAKNIQYF. In DNA, the CDR3 is TGTGCCAGCAGCTCCTTACCGACAGGGGTAGCCAAAAACATTCAGTACTTC.

The chain carries TRBV11-2 and TRBJ1-1; possible D gene TRBD1, 5 bases. V was pared by 1 base and J by 4 bases, with 7 bases between. CDR3 size: 13 residues. Germline CDR1 reads SGHAT; CDR2 reads FQNNGV. DNA of the CDR3: TGTGCCAGCAGCTTAGCGGGGGGCACTGAAGCTTTCTTT. This codes for CASSLAGGTEAFF. The whole variable domain, filled in from reference TRBV11-2 and TRBJ1-1, reads EAGVAQSPRYKIIEKRQSVAFWCNPISGHATLYWYQQILGQGPKLLIQFQNNGVVDDSQLPKDRFSAERLKGVDSTLKIQPAKLEDSAVYLCASSLAGGTEAFFGQGTRLTVV.

In nucleotides, the CDR3 is TGTGCCAGCAGTGAACAGGGCTATGGCTACACCTTC. It is translated as CASSEQGYGYTF. The chain recombines TRBV6-1 with TRBJ1-2; a possible D gene is TRBD1 (5 bases). The germline V gene has CDR1 MNHNS and CDR2 SASEGT. V gave up 2 bases and J gave up 4 bases, with 5 bases separating them. The CDR3 loop spans 12 amino acids.